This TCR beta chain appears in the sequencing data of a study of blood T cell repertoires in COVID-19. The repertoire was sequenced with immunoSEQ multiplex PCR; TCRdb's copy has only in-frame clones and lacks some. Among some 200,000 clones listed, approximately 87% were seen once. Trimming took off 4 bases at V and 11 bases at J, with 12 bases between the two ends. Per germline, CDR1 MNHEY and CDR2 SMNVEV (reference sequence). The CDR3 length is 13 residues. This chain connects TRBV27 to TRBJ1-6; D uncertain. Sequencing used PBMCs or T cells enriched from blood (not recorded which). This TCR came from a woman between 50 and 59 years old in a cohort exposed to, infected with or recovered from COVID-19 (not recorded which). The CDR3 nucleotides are TGTGCCAGCAGTTCCGAGCGGGGAGCACCCCTCCACTTT. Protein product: CASSSERGAPLHF.